This T cell receptor beta chain appears in the sequencing data of a study of graft-versus-host responses after intestinal transplantation. In the study overall: Each recipient received a multivisceral, liver-intestinal, or isolated intestinal graft. Recipients uniformly received anti-thymocyte globulin induction, followed by tacrolimus and steroids for 3 to 4 years.

CDR1 MNHNS and CDR2 SASEGT come from the germline V gene. The CDR3 covers 18 residues. The J segment lost 2 bases and the V segment lost 3 bases, leaving 12 bases of the junction unmatched. A note on this clone: Its target is unknown.

Produced via immunoSEQ multiplex PCR; TCRdb's table is partial and in-frame only. The data contain about 78,000 clones, nearly 90% of them seen just once; the ten biggest clones take up about 4%. Points from the study as a whole: Early post-transplant declines in HvG were associated with peak levels of circulating GvH clones. Analysis identified GvH clones in recipient marrow, with some appearing first in ileum or blood.

The source is a human donor who was the organ donor for an intestinal transplant. Sequenced here: unstimulated CD8+ T cells sorted from spleen or lymph node cells, sampled before transplant. The genes are TRBV6-1 and TRBJ2-3; 9 positions agree with TRBD1. CDR3: CASSDRDRVSRSTDTQYF. DNA of the CDR3: TGTGCCAGCAGTGACCGGGACAGGGTATCGCGATCCACAGATACGCAGTATTTT.